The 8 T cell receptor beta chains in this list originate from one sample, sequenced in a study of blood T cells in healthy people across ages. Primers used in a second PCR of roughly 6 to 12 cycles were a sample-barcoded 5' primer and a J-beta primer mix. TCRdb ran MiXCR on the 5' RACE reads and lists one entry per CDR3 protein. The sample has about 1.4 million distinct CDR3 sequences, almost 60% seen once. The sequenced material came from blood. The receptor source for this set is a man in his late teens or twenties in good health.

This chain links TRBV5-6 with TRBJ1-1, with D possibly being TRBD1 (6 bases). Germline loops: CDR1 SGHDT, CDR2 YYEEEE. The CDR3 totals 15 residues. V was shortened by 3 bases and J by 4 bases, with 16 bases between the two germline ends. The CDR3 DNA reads TGTGCCAGCAGCTCGAACAGGGTGAAGGGCACTGAAGCTTTCTTT. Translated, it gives CASSSNRVKGTEAFF.

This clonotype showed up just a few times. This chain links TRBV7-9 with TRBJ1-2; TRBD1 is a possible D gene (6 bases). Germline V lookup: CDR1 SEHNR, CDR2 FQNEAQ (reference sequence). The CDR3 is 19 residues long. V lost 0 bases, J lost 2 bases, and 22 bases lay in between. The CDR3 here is CASSLARGGDTLRNYGYTF. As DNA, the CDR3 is TGTGCCAGCAGCTTAGCCCGCGGGGGCGACACGCTAAGAAACTATGGCTACACCTTC.

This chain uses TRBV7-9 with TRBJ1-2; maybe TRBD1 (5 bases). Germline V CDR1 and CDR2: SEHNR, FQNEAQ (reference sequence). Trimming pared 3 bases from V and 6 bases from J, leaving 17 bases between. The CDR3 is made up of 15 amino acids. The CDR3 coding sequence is TGTGCCAGCAGCTTGACTGAGAAGGGGTACGATGGCTACACCTTC. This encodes CASSLTEKGYDGYTF.

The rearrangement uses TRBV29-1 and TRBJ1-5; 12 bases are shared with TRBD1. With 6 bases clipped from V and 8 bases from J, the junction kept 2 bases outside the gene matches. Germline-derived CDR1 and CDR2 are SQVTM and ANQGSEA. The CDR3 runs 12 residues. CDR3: CSVGTGGKPQHF. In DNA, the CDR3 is TGCAGCGTGGGGACAGGGGGCAAGCCCCAGCATTTT.

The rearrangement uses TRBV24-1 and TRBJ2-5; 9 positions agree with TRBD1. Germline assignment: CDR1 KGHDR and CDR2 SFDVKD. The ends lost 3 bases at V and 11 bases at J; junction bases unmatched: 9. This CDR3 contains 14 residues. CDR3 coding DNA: TGTGCCACCAGTGATGTCGGGACAGGGAATGAGCAGTACTTC. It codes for CATSDVGTGNEQYF.

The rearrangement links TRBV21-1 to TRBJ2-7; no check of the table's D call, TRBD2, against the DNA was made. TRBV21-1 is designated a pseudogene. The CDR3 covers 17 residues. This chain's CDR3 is CASSKWGGPSADHEQYF. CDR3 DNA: TGTGCCAGCAGCAAATGGGGGGGTCCCTCCGCCGATCACGAGCAGTACTTC.

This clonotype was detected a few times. The CDR3 region is CASSPGTGKAFF. CDR3 nucleotides: TGTGCCAGCAGTCCCGGGACAGGGAAAGCTTTCTTT. The chain employs TRBV6-5 and TRBJ1-1, with 9 positions matching TRBD1. Germline lookup yields CDR1 MNHEY and CDR2 SVGAGI. This CDR3 is 12 amino acids long. Germline trimming cut 5 bases from V and 9 bases from J; bases unmatched to any gene: 4.

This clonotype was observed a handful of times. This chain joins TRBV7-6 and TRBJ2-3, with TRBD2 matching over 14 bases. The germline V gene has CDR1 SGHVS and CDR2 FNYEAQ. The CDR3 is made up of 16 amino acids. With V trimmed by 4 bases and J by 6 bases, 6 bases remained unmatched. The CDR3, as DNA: TGTGCCAGCAGCTACAGACTAGCGGGAGGGTGGGATACGCAGTATTTT. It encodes CASSYRLAGGWDTQYF.